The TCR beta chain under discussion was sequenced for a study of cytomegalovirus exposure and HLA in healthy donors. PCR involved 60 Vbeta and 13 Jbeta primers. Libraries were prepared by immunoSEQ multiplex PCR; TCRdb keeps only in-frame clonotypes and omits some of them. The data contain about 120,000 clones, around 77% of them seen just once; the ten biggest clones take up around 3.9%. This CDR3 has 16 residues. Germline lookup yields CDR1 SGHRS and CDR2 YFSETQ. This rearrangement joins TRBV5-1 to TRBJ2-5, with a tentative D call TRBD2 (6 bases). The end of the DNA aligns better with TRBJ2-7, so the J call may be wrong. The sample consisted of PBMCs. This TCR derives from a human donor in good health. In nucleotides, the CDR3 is TGCGCCAGCAGCCCTTCCACCTCGGGACTGTCGTACGAGCAGTACTTC. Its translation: CASSPSTSGLSYEQYF.